The TCR beta chain described here comes from a study of T cell repertoires and HLA-DP antigens. Overall study: Donor ages ranged from 18-to-29 to 60-to-69; a couple of men, one woman.

Regarding this clone: The antigen remains unidentified.

The data were produced by immunoSEQ multiplex PCR, yet TCRdb's version contains in-frame clones alone and is incomplete. Of approximately 89,000 clones in the sample, approximately 86% were seen once. Source material: CD4+ T cells from PBMCs. The clonotype comes from a man aged 50 to 59 in good health and CMV-seronegative.

CDR3 sequence: CASSKKGQGASGYTF. The DNA for the CDR3 is TGTGCCAGCAGCAAGAAGGGACAGGGGGCGTCGGGCTACACCTTC. The chain combines TRBV9 with TRBJ1-2; TRBD1 matches 12 bases. Trimming cost V 4 bases and J 8 bases; bases outside gene matches: 9. The germline gives CDR1 SGDLS, CDR2 YYNGEE. This CDR3 spans 15 amino acids.